Listed below are T cell receptor beta chains from one sample, sequenced in a study of vaccination effects on CD4 cells after COVID-19. Libraries were prepared by immunoSEQ multiplex PCR; TCRdb keeps only in-frame clonotypes and omits some of them. The sample has tens of thousands of clones; approximately 72% are singletons. These TCRs' antigens remain unknown. This specimen consisted of CD4+ T cells from PBMCs cultured without peptide, obtained before COVID-19 vaccination. The receptors were gathered from a human donor who had a prior SARS-CoV-2 infection. Both conserved end residues are part of each CDR3. A D gene is named only where the DNA matches it firmly. Clone size is stated in some rows and not others, as once, few, many or a class when expanded.

cdr3_aa cdr3_nt d_call j_call v_call clone_size
CSVEVAGFYNEQFF TGCAGCGTTGAAGTAGCGGGCTTCTACAATGAGCAGTTCTTC TRBD2 TRBJ2-1 TRBV29-1 NA
CASSQVEREFRETQYF TGTGCCAGCAGCCAAGTGGAGCGGGAGTTTCGAGAGACCCAGTACTTC TRBD2 TRBJ2-5 TRBV4-2 NA
CATSNRKLAGNTGELFF TGTGCCACATCCAATCGGAAACTAGCGGGGAACACCGGGGAGCTGTTTTTT TRBD2 TRBJ2-2 TRBV15 NA
CASSVAGWNTGELFF TGTGCCAGCAGCGTAGCCGGATGGAACACCGGGGAGCTGTTTTTT NA TRBJ2-2 TRBV9 NA
CASSLIGREYDEQFF TGTGCCAGCAGCTTAATTGGCAGGGAGTATGATGAGCAGTTCTTC NA TRBJ2-1 TRBV7-3 NA
CASSLVGYMNTEAFF TGTGCCAGCAGCTTGGTAGGATATATGAACACTGAAGCTTTCTTT NA TRBJ1-1 TRBV5-8 few
CASSSGLTGSSYEQYF TGCGCCAGCAGCTCGGGACTAACAGGGAGCTCCTACGAGCAGTACTTC NA TRBJ2-7 TRBV5-1 NA
CASSPRRVAGGLYNEQFF TGTGCCAGCAGCCCACGAAGGGTAGCGGGGGGACTTTACAATGAGCAGTTCTTC TRBD2 TRBJ2-1 TRBV7-2 NA
CASSVAGTSYEQYF TGTGCCAGCAGCGTAGCCGGCACCTCCTACGAGCAGTACTTC NA TRBJ2-7 TRBV9 NA
CASSLAGEPGAQEQYF TGCGCCAGCAGCTTGGCGGGTGAGCCGGGGGCGCAAGAGCAGTACTTC NA TRBJ2-7 TRBV5-1 NA
CASSPLPGASYEQYF TGTGCCAGCAGCCCACTACCGGGCGCCTCATACGAGCAGTACTTC NA TRBJ2-7 TRBV7-9 NA
CASSSGTSGKGNEQFF TGTGCCAGCAGCTCCGGGACTAGCGGGAAAGGGAATGAGCAGTTCTTC TRBD2 TRBJ2-1 TRBV11-3 NA
CASSYGRADTGELFF TGTGCCAGCAGTTACGGGAGGGCCGACACCGGGGAGCTGTTTTTT TRBD2 TRBJ2-2 TRBV6-5 NA
CASSLLPGPTTYEQYF TGTGCCAGCAGCCTCCTTCCGGGACCGACGACTTACGAGCAGTACTTC NA TRBJ2-7 TRBV7-8 few
CAWSKREAGTQFF TGTGCCTGGAGCAAGCGGGAGGCTGGCACACAGTTCTTC TRBD2 TRBJ2-1 TRBV30 NA
CASSPQEGSAYGYTF TGTGCCAGCTCACCACAGGAAGGGTCTGCCTATGGCTACACCTTC NA TRBJ1-2 TRBV18 few